These T cell receptor beta chains were read from a single sample in a study of shared clonotypes between healthy human individuals. Data came from immunoSEQ multiplex PCR; TCRdb stores just in-frame clones and leaves some out. The sample consists of some 1 million clones, around 74% of them appearing once. The sequenced sample was memory CD4+ T cells sorted from blood. The receptors come from a man younger than 35 in good health. The CDR3 runs from the conserved cysteine through the conserved F or W. A D gene is named only where the DNA matches it firmly. Some rows have no size entry. The others give once, few or many, or a class for an expanded clone.

D gene: .; clone size: few; V gene: TRBV2; J gene: TRBJ1-5; CDR3 protein: CASTATGFSNQPQHF; CDR3 DNA: TGTGCCAGCACCGCTACAGGGTTTAGCAATCAGCCCCAGCATTTT
D gene: .; clone size: .; V gene: TRBV11-2; J gene: TRBJ2-7; CDR3 protein: CASSSPAGEQYF; CDR3 DNA: TGTGCCAGCAGCTCCCCGGCGGGCGAGCAGTACTTC
D gene: .; clone size: .; V gene: TRBV30; J gene: TRBJ1-3; CDR3 protein: CAWGQSGNTIYF; CDR3 DNA: TGTGCCTGGGGACAGTCTGGAAACACCATATATTTT
D gene: TRBD2; clone size: .; V gene: TRBV9; J gene: TRBJ2-2; CDR3 protein: CASSAGLAGGIRTGELFF; CDR3 DNA: TGTGCCAGCAGCGCGGGACTAGCGGGAGGTATTCGGACCGGGGAGCTGTTTTTT
D gene: .; clone size: .; V gene: TRBV7-2; J gene: TRBJ2-7; CDR3 protein: CASSWDHLSYEQYF; CDR3 DNA: TGTGCCAGCAGCTGGGATCACCTTTCCTACGAGCAGTACTTC
D gene: .; clone size: .; V gene: TRBV12-1; J gene: TRBJ2-4; CDR3 protein: CASSFEEGCAFHAKNIQYF; CDR3 DNA: TGTGCCAGCAGCTTTGAGGAGGGGTGCGCATTCCACGCCAAAAACATTCAGTACTTC
D gene: TRBD1; clone size: .; V gene: TRBV5-4; J gene: TRBJ1-2; CDR3 protein: CASSVDRGNYGYTF; CDR3 DNA: TGTGCCAGCAGCGTGGACAGGGGTAACTATGGCTACACCTTC
D gene: .; clone size: .; V gene: TRBV19; J gene: TRBJ2-7; CDR3 protein: CASSPQRGSGYEQYF; CDR3 DNA: TGTGCCAGTAGCCCCCAGAGGGGGAGTGGCTACGAGCAGTACTTC
D gene: TRBD1; clone size: .; V gene: TRBV25-1; J gene: TRBJ1-2; CDR3 protein: CASRRTGHYGYTF; CDR3 DNA: TGTGCCAGCAGGAGGACAGGACACTATGGCTACACCTTC
D gene: .; clone size: .; V gene: TRBV7-2; J gene: TRBJ1-2; CDR3 protein: CASSYSYGYTF; CDR3 DNA: TGTGCCAGCAGCTACTCGTATGGCTACACCTTC
D gene: .; clone size: few; V gene: TRBV28; J gene: TRBJ2-3; CDR3 protein: CASSLLAGYAHTQYF; CDR3 DNA: TGTGCCAGCAGTTTGCTCGCGGGGTATGCTCATACGCAGTATTTT
D gene: .; clone size: .; V gene: TRBV14; J gene: TRBJ1-1; CDR3 protein: CASSQGAWRAFF; CDR3 DNA: TGTGCCAGCAGCCAAGGCGCCTGGCGGGCTTTCTTT
D gene: .; clone size: .; V gene: TRBV5-4; J gene: TRBJ2-4; CDR3 protein: CASSLGQITSGRNIQYF; CDR3 DNA: TGTGCCAGCAGCTTAGGGCAGATCACCTCAGGACGGAACATTCAGTACTTC
D gene: .; clone size: .; V gene: TRBV5-6; J gene: TRBJ2-5; CDR3 protein: CASSRGLGAETQYF; CDR3 DNA: TGTGCCAGCAGCAGAGGACTTGGGGCTGAGACCCAGTACTTC
D gene: .; clone size: once; V gene: TRBV2; J gene: TRBJ2-1; CDR3 protein: CASSVKNEQFF; CDR3 DNA: TGTGCCAGCAGTGTCAAGAATGAGCAGTTCTTC
D gene: TRBD1; clone size: .; V gene: TRBV6-6; J gene: TRBJ2-2; CDR3 protein: CASSYDRGSGELFF; CDR3 DNA: TGTGCCAGCAGTTACGACAGGGGGTCAGGGGAGCTGTTTTTT
D gene: .; clone size: many; V gene: TRBV2; J gene: TRBJ2-2; CDR3 protein: CASSEQNTGELFF; CDR3 DNA: TGTGCCAGCAGTGAACAGAACACCGGGGAGCTGTTTTTT
D gene: .; clone size: few; V gene: TRBV12-2; J gene: TRBJ2-5; CDR3 protein: CASRWTSGQETQYF; CDR3 DNA: TGTGCAAGTCGCTGGACTAGCGGCCAAGAGACCCAGTACTTC
D gene: TRBD2; clone size: .; V gene: TRBV7-7; J gene: TRBJ2-5; CDR3 protein: CASSFTSGTEETQYF; CDR3 DNA: TGTGCTAGCAGCTTTACTAGCGGGACTGAAGAGACCCAGTACTTC
D gene: TRBD1; clone size: .; V gene: TRBV6-1; J gene: TRBJ2-7; CDR3 protein: CASKTGTGGAYEQYF; CDR3 DNA: TGTGCCAGCAAGACCGGGACAGGGGGCGCTTACGAGCAGTACTTC
D gene: .; clone size: .; V gene: TRBV10-3; J gene: TRBJ2-5; CDR3 protein: CAIGDSGPETQYF; CDR3 DNA: TGTGCCATCGGGGACTCGGGTCCTGAGACCCAGTACTTC
D gene: .; clone size: many; V gene: TRBV9; J gene: TRBJ2-3; CDR3 protein: CASSVGQFTDTQYF; CDR3 DNA: TGTGCCAGCAGCGTAGGACAGTTCACAGATACGCAGTATTTT
D gene: .; clone size: few; V gene: TRBV13; J gene: TRBJ2-1; CDR3 protein: CASSTGRDNEQFF; CDR3 DNA: TGTGCCAGCAGCACAGGACGCGACAATGAGCAGTTCTTC
D gene: TRBD1; clone size: many; V gene: TRBV7-2; J gene: TRBJ1-3; CDR3 protein: CASSLAVQGAAGNTIYF; CDR3 DNA: TGTGCCAGCAGCTTAGCCGTCCAGGGGGCAGCTGGAAACACCATATATTTT
D gene: .; clone size: .; V gene: TRBV2; J gene: TRBJ2-2; CDR3 protein: CASSDYRQLNTGELFF; CDR3 DNA: TGTGCCAGCAGTGATTATCGACAGCTGAACACCGGGGAGCTGTTTTTT
D gene: .; clone size: .; V gene: TRBV6-6; J gene: TRBJ1-2; CDR3 protein: CASSAGGGYTF; CDR3 DNA: TGTGCCAGCAGTGCCGGCGGCGGCTACACCTTC
D gene: TRBD2; clone size: .; V gene: TRBV7-2; J gene: TRBJ2-7; CDR3 protein: CASSPRLAGSSYEQYF; CDR3 DNA: TGTGCCAGCAGCCCACGACTAGCGGGGAGCTCCTACGAGCAGTACTTC
D gene: .; clone size: .; V gene: TRBV14; J gene: TRBJ2-1; CDR3 protein: CASSQEGAHEQFF; CDR3 DNA: TGTGCCAGCAGCCAAGAGGGAGCCCATGAGCAGTTCTTC
D gene: TRBD1; clone size: few; V gene: TRBV10-3; J gene: TRBJ2-7; CDR3 protein: CAISADRGREQYF; CDR3 DNA: TGTGCCATCAGTGCGGACAGGGGGCGGGAGCAGTACTTC
D gene: .; clone size: .; V gene: TRBV4-3; J gene: TRBJ1-2; CDR3 protein: CASSQEAGLGIGYTF; CDR3 DNA: TGCGCCAGCAGCCAAGAGGCCGGGCTGGGGATTGGCTACACCTTC
D gene: TRBD1; clone size: once; V gene: TRBV2; J gene: TRBJ1-5; CDR3 protein: CASRRTGYSNQPQHF; CDR3 DNA: TGTGCCAGCAGGAGGACAGGGTATAGCAATCAGCCCCAGCATTTT
D gene: .; clone size: .; V gene: TRBV12-5; J gene: TRBJ2-1; CDR3 protein: CASGLVLGPRNEQFF; CDR3 DNA: TGTGCTAGTGGTTTGGTACTAGGCCCCAGGAATGAGCAGTTCTTC
D gene: .; clone size: .; V gene: TRBV7-9; J gene: TRBJ1-4; CDR3 protein: CASSPLETWGEKLFF; CDR3 DNA: TGTGCCAGCAGCCCGCTAGAGACCTGGGGTGAAAAACTGTTTTTT
D gene: .; clone size: .; V gene: TRBV19; J gene: TRBJ2-2; CDR3 protein: CASNGAANTGELFF; CDR3 DNA: TGTGCCAGTAACGGGGCAGCGAACACCGGGGAGCTGTTTTTT
D gene: .; clone size: .; V gene: TRBV6-4; J gene: TRBJ1-4; CDR3 protein: CASSATGGGGEKLFF; CDR3 DNA: TGTGCCAGCAGCGCAACAGGAGGGGGAGGTGAAAAACTGTTTTTT
D gene: TRBD2; clone size: .; V gene: TRBV7-2; J gene: TRBJ2-7; CDR3 protein: CASSPGTSGNEQYF; CDR3 DNA: TGTGCCAGCAGCCCCGGGACTAGCGGAAACGAGCAGTACTTC
D gene: TRBD2; clone size: once; V gene: TRBV19; J gene: TRBJ2-1; CDR3 protein: CASSIRAGGNQFF; CDR3 DNA: TGTGCCAGTAGTATTAGAGCGGGGGGGAATCAGTTCTTC
D gene: TRBD2; clone size: once; V gene: TRBV5-1; J gene: TRBJ2-3; CDR3 protein: CASLLGGRITDTQYF; CDR3 DNA: TGCGCCAGCCTTTTGGGCGGGAGGATAACAGATACGCAGTATTTT
D gene: .; clone size: .; V gene: TRBV5-3; J gene: TRBJ1-4; CDR3 protein: CARSPYGSNEKLFF; CDR3 DNA: TGTGCCAGAAGCCCCTATGGTTCGAATGAAAAACTGTTTTTT
D gene: TRBD2; clone size: .; V gene: TRBV5-1; J gene: TRBJ2-3; CDR3 protein: CASSRTSGGTDTQYF; CDR3 DNA: TGCGCCAGCAGCAGGACTAGCGGAGGCACAGATACGCAGTATTTT